Presented here are 19 T cell receptor beta chains from one specimen sequenced in a study of T cells in Graves' hyperthyroidism and ophthalmopathy. Using RNA transcripts as the source, TCR beta CDR3 regions were amplified. Primed by the HTBI set, a first-round RT-PCR was run on the TCR CDR3. TCRdb itself ran the multiplex PCR reads through MiXCR, one entry per CDR3 protein. The table lists 300,000 to 350,000 distinct CDR3 sequences, roughly 17% of them singletons, with around a third in the top ten. The sequencing input was blood. The receptors were gathered from a young man with Graves' hyperthyroidism.

This chain joins TRBV20-1 and TRBJ2-5, with D perhaps matching TRBD1 (6 bases). Trimming cost V 0 bases and J 4 bases, with 15 bases left between them. Germline V CDR1 and CDR2: DFQATT, SNEGSKA (reference sequence). This CDR3 region has 15 residues. CDR3 loop: CSARDGTGIPETQYF. DNA for the CDR3: TGCAGTGCTAGAGATGGTACAGGGATCCCAGAGACCCAGTACTTC.

This clonotype was observed at least ten times. The rearrangement uses TRBV20-1 and TRBJ1-1; D is perhaps TRBD1 (6 bases). Per germline, CDR1 DFQATT and CDR2 SNEGSKA (reference sequence). This CDR3 region has 13 residues. Trimming cost V 4 bases and J 2 bases, with 11 bases left between them. CDR3 residues: CSAKTGPNTEAFF. The CDR3 region has the DNA TGCAGTGCTAAGACAGGCCCCAACACTGAAGCTTTCTTT.

This clonotype was counted ten times or more. The rearrangement joins TRBV12-3 or TRBV12-4 to TRBJ1-4; D gene unclear. The CDR3 is 17 amino acids. The V gene lost 6 bases and the J gene lost 3 bases, with 20 bases spanning the gap. This CDR3 is CASSPGSGQAANEKLFF. The CDR3 DNA is TGTGCCAGCAGCCCAGGTTCTGGTCAAGCAGCTAATGAAAAACTGTTTTTT.

The chain employs TRBV27 and TRBJ2-7; 11 nucleotides agree with TRBD2. Germline V gene data show CDR1 as MNHEY and CDR2 as SMNVEV (reference sequence). The CDR3 is 14 amino acids. V lost 8 bases to trimming and J lost 2 bases; unmatched junction nucleotides: 5. In DNA, the CDR3 is TGTGCCAGCGGACCGGGACTAGCGGCCTACGAGCAGTACTTC. This translates into CASGPGLAAYEQYF.

This clonotype has just a few counts. The genes are TRBV20-1 and TRBJ2-5; D tentatively fits TRBD1 or TRBD2 (5 bases each). V lost 0 bases, J lost 4 bases, and 18 bases lay in between. This CDR3 has 16 amino acids. From germline, CDR1 is DFQATT and CDR2 SNEGSKA (reference sequence). The DNA for the CDR3 is TGCAGTGCTAGAGAACAGGTGGCCGGGAAAATAGAGACCCAGTACTTC. Its translation: CSAREQVAGKIETQYF.

This clonotype was picked up a small number of times. CDR3 sequence: CASSLVGLAGGPIKNIQYF. In DNA form, the CDR3 reads TGTGCCAGCAGTTTAGTCGGGCTAGCGGGAGGGCCGATAAAAAACATTCAGTACTTC. The rearrangement links TRBV28 to TRBJ2-4; the match to TRBD2 covers 12 bases. Germline V gives CDR1 MDHEN, CDR2 SYDVKM. The CDR3 extends over 19 amino acids. V lost 2 bases, J lost 4 bases, and 12 bases stayed unmatched.

This clonotype was recorded a few times. The chain employs TRBV24-1 and TRBJ1-2; weak D call: TRBD1 (5 bases). CDR1 and CDR2 from the germline V gene are KGHDR and SFDVKD. Trimming cost V 4 bases and J 1 base, with 12 bases left between them. The CDR3 length is 15 residues. CDR3 nucleotide sequence: TGTGCCACCAGTGACTCGGGACTCCTTAACTATGGCTACACCTTC. Protein sequence: CATSDSGLLNYGYTF.

This clonotype was observed many times. The CDR3 DNA reads as TGCAGCGTTGAATCGGGCGAGCGGGCTGACAATGAGCAGTTCTTC. It encodes CSVESGERADNEQFF. The chain has TRBV29-1 and TRBJ2-1; TRBD2 is a possible D gene (6 bases). The CDR3 has 15 residues. CDR1 and CDR2 (germline): SQVTM, ANQGSEA. V gave up 2 bases and J gave up 5 bases, with 16 bases separating them.

The table lists this clonotype with a few counts. The V gene is TRBV5-5, the J gene TRBJ2-3; 10 nucleotides match TRBD2. Germline values: CDR1 SGHKS, CDR2 YYEKEE (reference sequence). This CDR3 has 18 amino acids. Trimming removed 0 bases from V and 1 base from J; junction bases left unmatched: 8. CDR3 sequence: CASSLEGTLAGGTDTQYF. Written as DNA, the CDR3 is TGTGCCAGCAGCTTGGAGGGCACGCTAGCGGGGGGCACAGATACGCAGTATTTT.

The chain uses TRBV24-1 and TRBJ2-7; D is perhaps TRBD1 (6 bases). V lost 10 bases and J 1 base, leaving 19 bases between the germline ends. In germline, CDR1 is KGHDR, CDR2 SFDVKD. The CDR3 is 15 residues long. CDR3 nucleotide sequence: TGTGCCACGTTCCTCGTGGGGACACTTTCCTACGAGCAGTACTTC. Its translation: CATFLVGTLSYEQYF.

Remarks on this clonotype: A single base separates this from a much larger clone, so it may be a read error. The chain recombines TRBV29-1 with TRBJ2-4; D is uncertain. The CDR3 sequence is 11 residues long. V shed 6 bases and J shed 12 bases, with 15 bases lying between them. Germline CDR1 is SQVTM and CDR2 is ANQGSEA. For the CDR3, the DNA is TGCAGCGTCGGTGAACGAAGCACTCAGTACTTC. This gives the protein CSVGERSTQYF. Full variable domain (missing parts from reference TRBV29-1 and TRBJ2-4): SAVISQKPSRDICQRGTSLTIQCQVDSQVTMMFWYRQQPGQSLTLIATANQGSEATYESGFVIDKFPISRPNLTFSTLTVSNMSPEDSSIYLCSVGERSTQYFGAGTRLSVL.

V is TRBV5-1 and J is TRBJ2-2; D unclear. Trimming shortened V by 0 bases and J by 4 bases, and 7 bases separated the two germline ends. CDR1 and CDR2 from the germline V gene are SGHRS and YFSETQ. The CDR3 totals 14 residues. The CDR3 nucleotides are TGCGCCAGCAGCTTGGTGGGCGTCACCGGGGAGCTGTTTTTT. Its protein product is CASSLVGVTGELFF.

This clonotype appeared once. Here the CDR3 DNA reads TGCGCCAGCAGCCAAGCCCCAGGGGCCTACGAGCAGTACTTC. This gives the protein CASSQAPGAYEQYF. The chain employs TRBV4-1 and TRBJ2-7, with a possible D match to TRBD1 (6 bases). The germline CDR1 and CDR2 sequences are MGHRA and YSYEKL. The CDR3 length is 14 residues. V shed 1 base and J shed 2 bases, with 9 bases lying between them.

The table lists this clonotype with many counts. This rearrangement joins TRBV11-2 to TRBJ1-2; unclear D gene. The germline V gene has CDR1 SGHAT and CDR2 FQNNGV. The V end lost 5 bases, the J end lost 4 bases, and 14 bases lay between the germline ends. The CDR3 loop spans 14 amino acids. The CDR3 spells CASSDLVQSYGYTF. DNA of the CDR3: TGTGCCAGCAGCGACCTAGTTCAGTCCTATGGCTACACCTTC.

The V and J genes are TRBV29-1 and TRBJ1-5; D is unclear. V lost 7 bases to trimming and J lost 0 bases, with 10 bases between them. Germline V lookup: CDR1 SQVTM, CDR2 ANQGSEA. CDR3 length: 13 residues. CDR3 sequence: CSEPVYSNQPQHF. In DNA, the CDR3 is TGCAGCGAACCGGTTTATAGCAATCAGCCCCAGCATTTT.

The chain couples TRBV7-6 to TRBJ2-2, with a weak D call TRBD1 (5 bases). V dropped 5 bases and J dropped 5 bases, with 6 bases sitting between them. CDR3 length: 12 amino acids. Germline V gives CDR1 SGHVS, CDR2 FNYEAQ. Here the CDR3 DNA reads TGTGCCAGCAGCAAGGGGACCGGGGAGCTGTTTTTT. It specifies CASSKGTGELFF.

Remarks on this clonotype: Its ends do not fully match the called genes, so a read error is possible. CDR3 sequence: CASSGGTSGDTQYF. The DNA of the CDR3 is TGTGCTAGCAGCGGGGGGACTAGCGGAGATACGCAGTATTTT. This chain links TRBV7-7 with TRBJ2-3; 11 bases map to TRBD2. Germline CDR1 SSHAT, CDR2 FNYEAQ (reference sequence). This CDR3 comprises 14 residues.

This clonotype was counted ten times or more. The rearrangement joins TRBV9 to TRBJ1-1, with D unclear. The length of the CDR3 is 12 residues. CDR1 is SGDLS and CDR2 is YYNGEE in the germline V gene. Trimming left V 2 bases short and J 5 bases short, with 7 bases between. The DNA for the CDR3 is TGTGCCAGCAGCGTGGCAGAAACTGAAGCTTTCTTT. Protein product: CASSVAETEAFF.

This clonotype was picked up many times. The rearrangement joins TRBV11-2 to TRBJ2-5; no clear D. The length of the CDR3 is 13 residues. Trimming stripped 0 bases from V and 4 bases from J, with 6 bases between. The V gene's germline CDR1 is SGHAT and CDR2 FQNNGV. The DNA for the CDR3 is TGTGCCAGCAGCTTAGATCAGTTAGAGACCCAGTACTTC. Amino acids: CASSLDQLETQYF.